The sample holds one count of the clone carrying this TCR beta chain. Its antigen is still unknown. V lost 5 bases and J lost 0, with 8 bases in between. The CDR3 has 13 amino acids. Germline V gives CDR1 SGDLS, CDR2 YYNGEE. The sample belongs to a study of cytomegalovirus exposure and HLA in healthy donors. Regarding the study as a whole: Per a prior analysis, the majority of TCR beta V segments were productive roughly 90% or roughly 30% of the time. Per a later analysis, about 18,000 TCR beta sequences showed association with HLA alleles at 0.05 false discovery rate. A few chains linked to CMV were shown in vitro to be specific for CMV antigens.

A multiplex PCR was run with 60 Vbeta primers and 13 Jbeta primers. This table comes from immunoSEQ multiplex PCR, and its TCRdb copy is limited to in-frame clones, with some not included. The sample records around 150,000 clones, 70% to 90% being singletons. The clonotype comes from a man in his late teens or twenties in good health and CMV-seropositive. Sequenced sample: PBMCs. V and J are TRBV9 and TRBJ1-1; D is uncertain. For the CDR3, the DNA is TGTGCCAGCAGGGGCCCCGTGAACACTGAAGCTTTCTTT. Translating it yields CASRGPVNTEAFF.